This entry lists 13 T cell receptor beta chains sequenced from one sample in a study of blood T cell repertoires in COVID-19. Sequenced by immunoSEQ multiplex PCR; TCRdb stores in-frame clones only, minus some. Of over 200,000 clones in the sample, approximately 90% are singletons; the top ten hold 0.7% to 0.85%. Sequencing used peripheral blood. The receptors shown here come from a man aged 60 to 69 with COVID-19, enrolled during active disease.

The sample holds a few counts of this clone. The chain couples TRBV18 to TRBJ1-6, with a tentative D call TRBD1 (6 bases). Germline V gene lookup returns CDR1 KGHSH and CDR2 LQKENI. V was trimmed by 2 bases and J by 7 bases, leaving 9 bases between them. This CDR3 has 14 amino acids. CDR3 DNA sequence: TGTGCCAGCTCACCAGCACAGGGCAATTCACCCCTCCACTTT. Translating gives CASSPAQGNSPLHF.

This rearrangement joins TRBV29-1 to TRBJ2-2; 10 bases agree with TRBD2. V dropped 3 bases and J dropped 4; count of bases not matched to a gene: 11. The length of the CDR3 is 17 residues. CDR1 and CDR2 from the germline V gene are SQVTM and ANQGSEA. Written as DNA, the CDR3 is TGCAGCGTTGATGGGAGCGGGGGGGCCCTGGGCACCGGGGAGCTGTTTTTT. Its protein is CSVDGSGGALGTGELFF.

This chain connects TRBV19 to TRBJ1-2; 9 positions match TRBD1. Germline assignment: CDR1 LNHDA and CDR2 SQIVND (reference sequence). After removal of 3 bases from V and 7 bases from J, the junction contained 15 bases not matched to a gene. CDR3 size: 17 residues. This chain's CDR3 is CASSIYDLNRGRFGYTF. In nucleotides, the CDR3 is TGTGCCAGTAGTATTTACGATTTGAACAGGGGGCGGTTTGGCTACACCTTC.

The gene calls are TRBV5-5 and TRBJ1-5; D might be TRBD1 (6 bases). In germline, CDR1 is SGHKS, CDR2 YYEKEE (reference sequence). V lost 2 bases to trimming and J lost 6 bases, with 15 bases between them. This CDR3 contains 15 residues. CDR3 bases: TGTGCCAGCAGCTTATCGGCAGGGGCCCGTCAGCCCCAGCATTTT. Its translation: CASSLSAGARQPQHF.

V gene TRBV30 combines with J gene TRBJ2-3, with 10 positions matching TRBD2. Germline V CDR1 and CDR2: GTSNPN, SVGIG (reference sequence). The V and J ends lost 0 bases and 2 bases, in that order; junction bases with no gene match: 5. The CDR3 loop spans 16 amino acids. The CDR3 bases are TGTGCCTGGAGTGTAGGTAGCGGGGGGATCACAGATACGCAGTATTTT. It is translated as CAWSVGSGGITDTQYF.

The CDR3 DNA is TGTGCCAGCAGTCGGGACAGGGGGAATGGCTACACCTTC. It is translated as CASSRDRGNGYTF. The chain is built from TRBV6-5 and TRBJ1-2; TRBD1 matches 11 bases. Germline CDR1 reads MNHEY; CDR2 reads SVGAGI. Germline trimming cut 5 bases from V and 6 bases from J; bases unmatched to any gene: 2. There are 13 residues in the CDR3.

The V gene is TRBV2, the J gene TRBJ2-7; 11 positions match TRBD2. The germline V gene encodes CDR1 SNHLY and CDR2 FYNNEI. This CDR3 contains 15 residues. The trim removed 4 bases at V and 3 bases at J, leaving 5 bases unmatched. CDR3 DNA sequence: TGTGCCAGCAGTGCGGGACTAGCGGACGGCTACGAGCAGTACTTC. This translates into CASSAGLADGYEQYF.

The CDR3 reads CASNVNLYNEQFF. The CDR3 coding sequence is TGTGCCAGCAACGTGAACTTATACAATGAGCAGTTCTTC. This chain connects TRBV2 to TRBJ2-1, with no clear D. V was clipped by 7 bases and J by 4 bases, with 11 bases between them. The CDR3 runs to 13 residues. Germline CDR1 and CDR2: SNHLY and FYNNEI.

CDR3 loop: CASSFPLAGGMVQETQYF. The CDR3 region has the DNA TGTGCCAGCAGTTTTCCCTTAGCGGGAGGGATGGTCCAAGAGACCCAGTACTTC. The chain carries TRBV28 and TRBJ2-5; 11 bases agree with TRBD2. This CDR3 contains 18 residues. Trimming removed 3 bases from V and 1 base from J; junction bases left unmatched: 10. The germline V gene encodes CDR1 MDHEN and CDR2 SYDVKM.

The chain recombines TRBV27 with TRBJ2-5; 13 positions agree with TRBD2. Looked up from germline, CDR1 is MNHEY and CDR2 is SMNVEV (reference sequence). The ends lost 3 bases at V and 2 bases at J; junction bases unmatched: 3. CDR3 length: 16 residues. The CDR3 loop is CASSFGLAGVQETQYF. CDR3 in DNA: TGTGCCAGCAGTTTCGGACTAGCGGGGGTGCAAGAGACCCAGTACTTC.

The V call is TRBV19, the J call TRBJ2-1; 9 bases match TRBD2. After removal of 10 bases from V and 7 bases from J, the junction contained 11 bases not matched to a gene. The CDR3 contains 14 residues. CDR1 and CDR2 (germline): LNHDA, SQIVND (reference sequence). The CDR3 loop is CATSGGGRGNEQFF. CDR3 nucleotide sequence: TGTGCCACTTCTGGGGGCGGGAGGGGGAATGAGCAGTTCTTC.

This chain connects TRBV5-6 to TRBJ1-5; D gene ambiguous. CDR1 and CDR2 from the germline V gene are SGHDT and YYEEEE. V was clipped by 3 bases and J by 7 bases, with 23 bases between them. The CDR3 runs to 17 residues. The CDR3 spells CASSSSLDDRSGQPQHF. The DNA of the CDR3 is TGTGCCAGCAGCTCGTCTCTTGATGACCGCTCAGGACAGCCCCAGCATTTT. Supplemented by reference TRBV5-6 and TRBJ1-5, the full variable domain reads DAGVTQSPTHLIKTRGQQVTLRCSPKSGHDTVSWYQQALGQGPQFIFQYYEEEERQRGNFPDRFSGHQFPNYSSELNVNALLLGDSALYLCASSSSLDDRSGQPQHFGDGTRLSIL.

The rearrangement uses TRBV5-1 and TRBJ2-4; no firm D call. Per germline, CDR1 SGHRS and CDR2 YFSETQ. The CDR3 totals 20 residues. Trimming cost V 1 base and J 0 bases, with 23 bases left between them. The CDR3 here is CASSLRSSSGSSIAKNIQYF. The CDR3 DNA sequence: TGCGCCAGCAGCTTGCGAAGCTCCTCCGGGTCCTCGATAGCCAAAAACATTCAGTACTTC.